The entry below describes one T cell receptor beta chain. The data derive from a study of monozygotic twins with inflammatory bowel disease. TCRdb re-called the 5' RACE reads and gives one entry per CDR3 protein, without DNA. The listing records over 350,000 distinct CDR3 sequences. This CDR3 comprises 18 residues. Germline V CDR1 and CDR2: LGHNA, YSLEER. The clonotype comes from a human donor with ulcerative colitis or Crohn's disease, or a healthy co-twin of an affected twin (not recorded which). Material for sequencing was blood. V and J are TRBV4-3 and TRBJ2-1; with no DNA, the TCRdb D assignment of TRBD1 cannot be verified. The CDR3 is CASSQDERGGAPRNEQFF.